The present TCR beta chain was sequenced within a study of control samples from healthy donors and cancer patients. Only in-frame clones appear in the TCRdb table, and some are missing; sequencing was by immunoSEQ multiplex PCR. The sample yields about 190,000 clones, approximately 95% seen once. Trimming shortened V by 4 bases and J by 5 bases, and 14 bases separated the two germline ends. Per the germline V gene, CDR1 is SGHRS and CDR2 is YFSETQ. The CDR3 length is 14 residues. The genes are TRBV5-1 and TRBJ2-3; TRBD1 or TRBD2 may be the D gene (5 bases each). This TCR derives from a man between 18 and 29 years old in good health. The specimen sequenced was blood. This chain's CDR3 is CASSPEVGQDTQYF. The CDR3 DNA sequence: TGCGCCAGCAGCCCGGAGGTCGGACAAGATACGCAGTATTTT.